A single sample is the source of the 4 T cell receptor beta chains below, sequenced in a study of T cells in localized non-small cell lung cancer. The data were produced by immunoSEQ multiplex PCR, yet TCRdb's version contains in-frame clones alone and is incomplete. The sample includes several thousand clones, 23% of them seen just once. The sequencing used lung tumor tissue, collected before any cancer treatment. The receptors derive from a man aged 40 to 75 with stage III squamous cell lung carcinoma.

In its sample, this clone was seen a few times. J is TRBJ2-5 and V is TRBV7-1; the D gene is possibly TRBD1 (5 bases). TRBV7-1 is reported as an ORF; its role is uncertain. V lost 8 bases, J lost 4 bases, and 14 bases lay in between. The CDR3 length is 13 residues. CDR3 bases: TGTGCCAGCGGCCAGGGCCGAACAGAGACCCAGTACTTC. It translates to CASGQGRTETQYF.

This clone has at least ten counts. The CDR3 region is CASSQDLAILNEQFF. CDR3 DNA sequence: TGCGCCAGCAGCCAAGATTTGGCCATCTTGAATGAGCAGTTCTTC. The V gene is TRBV4-1, the J gene TRBJ2-1; D remains ambiguous. Trimming shortened V by 0 bases and J by 7 bases, and 13 bases separated the two germline ends. Germline CDR1 reads MGHRA; CDR2 reads YSYEKL. The CDR3 totals 15 residues.

The V gene is TRBV18, the J gene TRBJ2-5; 8 bases map to TRBD1. From germline, CDR1 is KGHSH and CDR2 LQKENI. The CDR3 has 14 amino acids. Losses at the gene ends were 6 bases for V and 2 bases for J; bases not matched to a gene: 5. CDR3 nucleotides: TGTGCCAGCTCTCCGCAGGGGGCGCAAGAGACCCAGTACTTC. As protein: CASSPQGAQETQYF. The full variable domain, its missing parts supplied by reference TRBV18 and TRBJ2-5, is NAGVMQNPRHLVRRRGQEARLRCSPMKGHSHVYWYRQLPEEGLKFMVYLQKENIIDESGMPKERFSAEFPKEGPSILRIQQVVRGDSAAYFCASSPQGAQETQYFGPGTRLLVL.

The V and J genes are TRBV4-1 and TRBJ1-5; D is perhaps TRBD1 (6 bases). Trimming shortened V by 4 bases and J by 0 bases, and 13 bases separated the two germline ends. In germline, CDR1 is MGHRA, CDR2 YSYEKL. There are 16 residues in the CDR3. The CDR3 nucleotides read TGCGCCAGCAGCCCCCGGACAGTGGATAGCAATCAGCCCCAGCATTTT. This gives the protein CASSPRTVDSNQPQHF.